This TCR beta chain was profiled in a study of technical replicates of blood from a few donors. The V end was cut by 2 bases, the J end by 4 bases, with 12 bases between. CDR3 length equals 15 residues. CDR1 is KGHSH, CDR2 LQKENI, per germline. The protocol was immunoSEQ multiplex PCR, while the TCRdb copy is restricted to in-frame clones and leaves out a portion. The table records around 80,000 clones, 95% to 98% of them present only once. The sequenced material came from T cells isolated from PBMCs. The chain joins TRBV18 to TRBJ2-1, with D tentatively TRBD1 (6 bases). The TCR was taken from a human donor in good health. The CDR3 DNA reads TGTGCCAGCTCACCAGGGGACACCGGATACAATGAGCAGTTCTTC. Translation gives CASSPGDTGYNEQFF.